A selection of T cell receptor beta chains follows, all from one sample in a study of blood T cells in healthy people across ages. MiXCR was run by TCRdb on the 5' RACE reads, yielding one entry per CDR3 protein. The data hold 500,000 to 600,000 distinct CDR3 sequences, with approximately 30% observed a single time. Sequencing was done on a sample of blood. The origin of the receptors is a woman in her 70s in good health. Both conserved end residues are part of each CDR3. Each record gives: V gene, J gene, clone size, CDR3 protein. A row's size may be missing; if present it is once, few, many or a size class.

TRBV18	TRBJ1-4	NA	CASSPAAGRFGQLFF
TRBV20-1	TRBJ2-3	once	CSASSSGGADTQYF
TRBV7-2	TRBJ2-1	NA	CASSFPPGGSSYNEQFF
TRBV20-1	TRBJ2-7	few	CSARNPGGGASYEQYF
TRBV10-3	TRBJ1-4	few	CAISESGVNEKLFF
TRBV6-6	TRBJ1-1	NA	CASSYQGQNTEAFF
TRBV18	NA	NA	CASSPWNPHEQFF
TRBV9	TRBJ2-2	few	CASSFRTTGELFF
TRBV7-9	TRBJ2-1	few	CASSPYGLAGADSYNEQFF
TRBV30	TRBJ2-2	NA	CACQTKPGTSGGNTGELFF
TRBV5-1	NA	few	CASSPTWDREINEQFF
TRBV5-1	TRBJ1-2	few	CASSLDIGALNYGYTF
TRBV6-6	TRBJ2-3	NA	CASSGPGQSTDTQYF
TRBV9	TRBJ2-5	few	CASSVGNEETQYF
TRBV6-2/TRBV6-3	TRBJ2-7	few	CASSIGESLSQYF
TRBV12-3/TRBV12-4	TRBJ2-5	NA	CASRPGLALETQYF
TRBV7-2	TRBJ2-4	few	CASSLGHGDIQYF
TRBV19	TRBJ2-7	NA	CASSVTGTGANEQYF
TRBV18	TRBJ2-7	NA	CASSPTRGAAYERYF
TRBV20-1	TRBJ1-6	few	CSADPTGTGRSPLHF
TRBV7-6	TRBJ2-1	NA	CASSLAGQLYNEQFF
TRBV4-2	TRBJ1-3	NA	CASSPRLGQGATGNTIYF
TRBV20-1	TRBJ2-6	NA	CSALSSGANVLTF
TRBV4-2	TRBJ1-5	NA	CASSSAGGSGQPQHF
TRBV7-2	TRBJ2-1	many	CASSPSEGAHYNEQFF
TRBV13	TRBJ1-2	NA	CASSLGPTLNYGYTF
TRBV7-2	TRBJ1-3	NA	CASSLGPYSSGNTIYF
TRBV9	TRBJ1-2	NA	CASSLPGYRGYTF
TRBV9	TRBJ1-3	NA	CASSVGWGYGPSGNTIYF
TRBV20-1	TRBJ1-5	NA	CSASDRYQPQHF
TRBV25-1	TRBJ2-5	few	CASSDSLGRETQYF
TRBV7-2	TRBJ1-4	few	CASGPGPQREKLFF
TRBV4-2	TRBJ1-2	few	CASSQEDRDLYGYTF
TRBV4-2	TRBJ1-2	NA	CASSQDRAVYTF
TRBV4-3	TRBJ1-2	many	CASSPKTGTEDGYTF
TRBV20-1	TRBJ1-5	NA	CSARDTTGGQPQHF
TRBV18	TRBJ2-5	few	CASSPAGPRKGETQYF
TRBV7-3	TRBJ2-2	NA	CASRDSGTGAGELFF
TRBV4-3	TRBJ1-1	few	CASSPSEGAYRAFF
TRBV5-1	TRBJ2-1	NA	CASSWTSGSPSYNEQFF
TRBV6-5	TRBJ1-1	few	CASSYSIRENTEAFF
TRBV6-5	TRBJ2-6	few	CASTILSTGANVLTF
TRBV4-3	TRBJ1-1	few	CASSQYPGQNTEAFF
TRBV4-3	TRBJ1-2	NA	CASSQDQSLGYTF
TRBV4-2	TRBJ1-1	NA	CASSATGRGTEAFF
TRBV9	TRBJ1-1	NA	CASSAWTGGEAFF
TRBV5-5	TRBJ1-2	NA	CASSLTGGSNYGYTF
TRBV7-2	TRBJ2-7	NA	CASSLMGAVYEQYF
TRBV19	TRBJ1-2	many	CAPHGGRSYGYTF
TRBV15	TRBJ2-5	NA	CATSRDLAGGQETQYF
TRBV24-1	TRBJ2-4	NA	CATSDLVTGAKNIQYF